What follows are 21 T cell receptor beta chains derived from one specimen sequenced in a study of cytomegalovirus exposure and HLA in healthy donors. PCR employed 60 Vbeta and 13 Jbeta primers. Clones were read by immunoSEQ multiplex PCR, and TCRdb kept only the in-frame ones, dropping some. The sample carries roughly 100,000 clones, under 80% recorded once. Sequenced input: PBMCs. Receptors originate from a man aged 60 to 75 in good health and CMV-seronegative.

This sequence joins TRBV5-6 and TRBJ2-5, with D possibly TRBD1 on 5 matching bases. The V and J ends lost 0 bases and 7 bases respectively, with 10 bases between them. The CDR3 contains 13 residues. Per germline, CDR1 SGHDT and CDR2 YYEEEE. The CDR3 reads CASSLDSRGTQYF. The CDR3 DNA reads as TGTGCCAGCAGCTTGGACTCTAGGGGGACCCAGTACTTC.

The J gene is TRBJ2-7, the V gene TRBV10-3; maybe TRBD1 (6 bases). The CDR3 covers 16 residues. V dropped 3 bases and J dropped 3 bases, with 18 bases sitting between them. Germline CDR1 reads ENHRY; CDR2 reads SYGVKD. The DNA of the CDR3 is TGTGCCATCAGTGACCCGCCCTCGACAGGACACTACGAGCAGTACGTC. It specifies CAISDPPSTGHYEQYV.

The chain recombines TRBV30 with TRBJ1-2, with D possibly TRBD1 on 6 matching bases. The CDR3 extends over 13 amino acids. Trimming took 0 bases from V and 8 from J, leaving 13 bases between them. Germline assignment: CDR1 GTSNPN and CDR2 SVGIG (reference sequence). The CDR3 DNA is TGTGCCTGGAGTGTACAGGGAATCGGGGGCTACACCTTC. Translation: CAWSVQGIGGYTF.

This chain joins TRBV10-3 and TRBJ2-1, with 10 bases lining up with TRBD2. The germline V gene encodes CDR1 ENHRY and CDR2 SYGVKD. The CDR3 spans 18 residues. Unmatched junction bases numbered 9, after V lost 0 bases and J lost 4 bases. DNA for the CDR3: TGTGCCATCAGTGAGTCGCTGGCTAGCGGGAGTTTATACAATGAGCAGTTCTTC. Translation: CAISESLASGSLYNEQFF.

The genes are TRBV5-1 and TRBJ1-1; D perhaps matches TRBD1 (6 bases). Germline V gene sequence: CDR1 SGHRS, CDR2 YFSETQ. This CDR3 is built from 11 residues. V gave up 7 bases and J gave up 8 bases, with 12 bases separating them. The CDR3 bases are TGCGCCAGCCGGTTGGGGACAGAAGCTTTCTTT. Translating it yields CASRLGTEAFF.

V and J are TRBV19 and TRBJ2-1; TRBD1 matches at 8 bases. CDR1 LNHDA and CDR2 SQIVND come from the germline V gene (reference sequence). The junction had 10 bases not matched to a gene; V was cut back by 5 bases and J by 13 bases. This CDR3 region has 13 residues. Written as DNA, the CDR3 is TGTGCCAGTAGTTCGGACAGGGCGGGTGCCCAGTTCTTC. This codes for CASSSDRAGAQFF.

The V gene is TRBV30, the J gene TRBJ2-7; D might be TRBD1 (6 bases). Germline loops: CDR1 GTSNPN, CDR2 SVGIG (reference sequence). Trimming removed 2 bases from V and 6 bases from J, with 20 bases in between. The CDR3 has 15 residues. CDR3 sequence reads: CAWSHGQSALGEQYF. Written as DNA, the CDR3 is TGTGCCTGGAGTCACGGACAGTCCGCCCTAGGCGAGCAGTACTTC.

This clone was counted once. The genes are TRBV7-9 and TRBJ1-2; maybe TRBD1 (5 bases). The CDR3 covers 16 residues. The germline V gene has CDR1 SEHNR and CDR2 FQNEAQ (reference sequence). V was clipped by 3 bases and J by 2 bases, with 16 bases between them. The CDR3 loop is CASSLMGDRSNYGYTF. As DNA, the CDR3 is TGTGCCAGCAGCTTGATGGGTGACAGATCCAACTATGGCTACACCTTC.

This sequence joins TRBV30 and TRBJ1-2; 10 bases map to TRBD1. V lost 2 bases, J lost 3 bases, and 6 bases stayed unmatched. CDR3 length equals 15 residues. CDR1 GTSNPN and CDR2 SVGIG come from the germline V gene (reference sequence). CDR3 region: CAWSIGQGGDYGYTF. The CDR3 nucleotides are TGTGCCTGGAGTATAGGACAGGGGGGGGACTATGGCTACACCTTC.

The chain recombines TRBV5-6 with TRBJ2-2; TRBD1 matches at 7 bases. The junction had 5 bases not matched to a gene; V was cut back by 3 bases and J by 0 bases. This CDR3 contains 16 residues. Germline V lookup: CDR1 SGHDT, CDR2 YYEEEE. CDR3 DNA sequence: TGTGCCAGCAGCTCCGAGACAGGGACGAACACCGGGGAGCTGTTTTTT. As protein: CASSSETGTNTGELFF.

This clone was found a few times. The chain couples TRBV5-4 to TRBJ2-3, with D unresolved. This CDR3 spans 15 amino acids. Per the germline V gene, CDR1 is SGHNT and CDR2 is YYREEE (reference sequence). Between the trimmed V and J ends, which lost 0 bases and 0 bases, there was a span of 8 bases. CDR3: CASSLGQTSTDTQYF. CDR3 bases: TGTGCCAGCAGCTTGGGGCAGACTAGCACAGATACGCAGTATTTT.

This clone was detected a few times. This chain joins TRBV14 and TRBJ1-1; no reliable D call. V was trimmed by 4 bases and J by 2 bases, leaving 14 bases between them. The CDR3 has 15 residues. The germline gives CDR1 SGHDN, CDR2 FVKESK. CDR3 loop: CASSPLDAVNTEAFF. In DNA form, the CDR3 reads TGTGCCAGCAGCCCTCTAGATGCGGTAAACACTGAAGCTTTCTTT.

The chain employs TRBV30 and TRBJ1-5; a possible D gene is TRBD1 (5 bases). The CDR3 contains 15 residues. CDR1 and CDR2 (germline): GTSNPN, SVGIG (reference sequence). With 1 base removed from V and 7 bases from J, the gap between germline ends came to 17 bases. CDR3 coding DNA: TGTGCCTGGAGTGAAGGTTCAGGGAATTGGCAGCCCCAGCATTTT. This translates into CAWSEGSGNWQPQHF.

The rearrangement links TRBV7-6 to TRBJ1-4; D not certain. Trimming removed 6 bases from V and 0 bases from J, with 11 bases in between. The CDR3 totals 15 residues. Germline loops: CDR1 SGHVS, CDR2 FNYEAQ. The chain's CDR3 is CASSAGFATNEKLFF. CDR3 bases: TGTGCCAGCAGTGCAGGATTTGCAACTAATGAAAAACTGTTTTTT.

The CDR3 here is CASSRGQESTGELFF. CDR3 coding DNA: TGTGCCAGCTCACGGGGACAGGAGAGCACCGGGGAGCTGTTTTTT. The chain carries TRBV18 and TRBJ2-2; 8 nucleotides line up with TRBD1. The germline V gene encodes CDR1 KGHSH and CDR2 LQKENI. Losses at the gene ends were 4 bases for V and 4 bases for J; bases not matched to a gene: 5. This CDR3 comprises 15 residues.

The chain is built from TRBV30 and TRBJ2-3; D is undetermined. CDR1 and CDR2 from the germline V gene are GTSNPN and SVGIG (reference sequence). The V end lost 1 base, the J end lost 2 bases, and 4 bases lay between the germline ends. CDR3 size: 12 residues. In DNA, the CDR3 is TGTGCCTGGAGTGCGTACACAGATACGCAGTATTTT. The encoded protein is CAWSAYTDTQYF.

This chain uses TRBV19 with TRBJ1-1; D is possibly TRBD1 (5 bases). CDR3 length equals 14 residues. The V end was cut by 7 bases, the J end by 1 base, with 13 bases between. The germline V gene has CDR1 LNHDA and CDR2 SQIVND (reference sequence). The CDR3 DNA follows: TGTGCCAGTACACACCTAGGACAGAACACTGAAGCTTTCTTT. This encodes CASTHLGQNTEAFF.

The genes are TRBV30 and TRBJ2-7; tentative D call: TRBD1 (5 bases). Trimming removed 2 bases at V and 4 bases at J, with 12 bases between. This CDR3 comprises 13 residues. Germline CDR1 is GTSNPN and CDR2 is SVGIG (reference sequence). CDR3 nucleotide sequence: TGTGCCTGGAGTAAAGGACACCTATACGAGCAGTACTTC. Its translation is CAWSKGHLYEQYF.

The chain carries TRBV27 and TRBJ1-1, with a possible D match to TRBD1 (5 bases). Looked up from germline, CDR1 is MNHEY and CDR2 is SMNVEV (reference sequence). This CDR3 contains 17 residues. V was trimmed by 7 bases and J by 6 bases, leaving 27 bases between them. The DNA of the CDR3 is TGTGCCAGCACGAGAAAACCTATGGGGCAGCCCAAGGCTGAAGCTTTCTTT. It is translated as CASTRKPMGQPKAEAFF.

The chain employs TRBV28 and TRBJ1-2, with D tentatively TRBD1 (6 bases). CDR3 size: 12 residues. V lost 6 bases to trimming and J lost 10 bases, with 15 bases between them. The germline V gene has CDR1 MDHEN and CDR2 SYDVKM. The DNA of the CDR3 is TGTGCCAGCAGACCCCTCGGACAGTACTACACCTTC. It yields the protein CASRPLGQYYTF.

The rearrangement links TRBV7-8 to TRBJ1-6; 7 bases map to TRBD1. CDR3 size: 19 residues. J gave up 4 bases and V 0 bases, and 12 bases lay outside the gene matches. Germline assignment: CDR1 SGHVS and CDR2 FQNEAQ. The CDR3 bases are TGTGCCAGCAGCTTAGCGCGCTTTCAGGGGGTTAGTTATAATTCACCCCTCCACTTT. Protein sequence: CASSLARFQGVSYNSPLHF.